The next 10 T cell receptor beta chains were all read from a single sample in a study of cytomegalovirus exposure and HLA in healthy donors. Generated by immunoSEQ multiplex PCR, the TCRdb table keeps only in-frame clones and is missing some. The table has 97,000 or so clones, about 90% seen once. The sample consisted of PBMCs. All receptors derive from a man aged 18 to 29 in good health and CMV-seropositive.

This chain joins TRBV7-6 and TRBJ2-3; D may be TRBD1 (6 bases). The length of the CDR3 is 15 residues. With 3 bases removed from V and 2 bases from J, the gap between germline ends came to 12 bases. Germline V CDR1 and CDR2: SGHVS, FNYEAQ. The CDR3 bases are TGTGCCAGCAGCTTGAGGGGGTCCCTCACAGATACGCAGTATTTT. Its translation is CASSLRGSLTDTQYF.

This chain uses TRBV25-1 with TRBJ1-1; 7 bases are shared with TRBD1. V lost 4 bases to trimming and J lost 4 bases; unmatched junction nucleotides: 15. The CDR3 sequence is 17 residues long. Germline CDR1 is MGHDK and CDR2 is SYGVNS. For the CDR3, the DNA is TGTGCCAGCAGTGTTGTGGAAATACAGGGGCTCAGCACTGAAGCTTTCTTT. Encoded protein: CASSVVEIQGLSTEAFF. Full variable domain (rest looked up from reference TRBV25-1 and TRBJ1-1): EADIYQTPRYLVIGTGKKITLECSQTMGHDKMYWYQQDPGMELHLIHYSYGVNSTEKGDLSSESTVSRIRTEHFPLTLESARPSHTSQYLCASSVVEIQGLSTEAFFGQGTRLTVV.

The J gene is TRBJ2-5, the V gene TRBV18, with D maybe TRBD2 (7 bases). The germline V gene has CDR1 KGHSH and CDR2 LQKENI. The CDR3 runs 16 residues. V was shortened by 2 bases and J by 4 bases, with 17 bases between the two germline ends. The CDR3 sequence is CASSPGGGELGETQYF. CDR3 bases: TGTGCCAGCTCACCAGGGGGGGGCGAGCTTGGAGAGACCCAGTACTTC.

The rearrangement joins TRBV6-1 to TRBJ1-3, with D perhaps TRBD1 (5 bases). Germline CDR1 is MNHNS and CDR2 is SASEGT. The CDR3 length is 15 residues. The germline V and J ends were trimmed by 1 base and 3 bases, with 10 bases remaining between them. CDR3: CASSEGDDSGNTIYF. CDR3 sequence (DNA): TGTGCCAGCAGTGAAGGGGATGACAGTGGAAACACCATATATTTT.

V usage is TRBV5-4 and J usage is TRBJ2-5; D is unclear. The CDR3 has 13 residues. V dropped 2 bases and J dropped 1 base, with 6 bases sitting between them. Germline V lookup: CDR1 SGHNT, CDR2 YYREEE (reference sequence). The CDR3: CASSFYSQETQYF. The CDR3 region has the DNA TGTGCCAGCAGCTTTTACAGCCAAGAGACCCAGTACTTC.

The chain employs TRBV5-4 and TRBJ2-7, with TRBD1 matching over 11 bases. Germline CDR1 SGHNT, CDR2 YYREEE (reference sequence). V was clipped by 3 bases and J by 5 bases; unmatched bases: 7. This CDR3 region has 15 residues. CDR3 DNA sequence: TGTGCCAGCAGCTCCGGGACAGGGGGGGGAAACGAGCAGTACTTC. Amino acid sequence: CASSSGTGGGNEQYF.

The rearrangement joins TRBV7-2 to TRBJ2-3; D remains unclear. Trimming took off 5 bases at V and 4 bases at J, with 19 bases between the two ends. Germline-derived CDR1 and CDR2 are SGHTA and FQGNSA. The CDR3 covers 16 residues. The CDR3 DNA is TGTGCCAGCAGCCAACTGCCGTATAATTCTGCAGATACGCAGTATTTT. This encodes CASSQLPYNSADTQYF.

The chain uses TRBV7-8 and TRBJ2-2; 13 bases are a match to TRBD2. Germline-derived CDR1 and CDR2 are SGHVS and FQNEAQ. Germline trimming cut 6 bases from V and 4 bases from J; bases unmatched to any gene: 14. This CDR3 contains 19 residues. In DNA, the CDR3 is TGTGCCAGCAGTCAGCGGACTAGCGGGGGCCCTTTGGGCACCGGGGAGCTGTTTTTT. The encoded protein is CASSQRTSGGPLGTGELFF.

The chain is built from TRBV9 and TRBJ2-3; D perhaps matches TRBD2 (5 bases). CDR3 size: 16 residues. Germline V CDR1 and CDR2: SGDLS, YYNGEE. V was clipped by 3 bases and J by 0 bases, with 14 bases between them. The CDR3 region has the DNA TGTGCCAGCAGCGACTCACCCGGGATTAGCACAGATACGCAGTATTTT. Protein: CASSDSPGISTDTQYF.

J is TRBJ2-6 and V is TRBV10-3; D call uncertain. The CDR3 consists of 15 residues. V was shortened by 3 bases and J by 0 bases, with 6 bases between the two germline ends. The germline gives CDR1 ENHRY, CDR2 SYGVKD. Here the CDR3 reads CAISDLGSGANVLTF. For the CDR3, the DNA is TGTGCCATCAGTGATCTCGGCTCTGGGGCCAACGTCCTGACTTTC.